The 8 T cell receptor beta chains presented below share a single source sample, sequenced in a study of cytomegalovirus exposure and HLA in healthy donors. Using immunoSEQ multiplex PCR, the repertoire was profiled, and TCRdb retains in-frame clones only, with some absent. The top ten hold roughly 3% of the sample, which has some 140,000 clones, roughly nine tenths seen once. The sample consisted of PBMCs. Receptors were obtained from a man between 18 and 29 years old in good health and CMV-seronegative.

The V gene is TRBV18, the J gene TRBJ1-5, with 8 bases lining up with TRBD1. V shed 3 bases and J 6 bases; nucleotides not matched to a gene: 10. This CDR3 contains 16 residues. CDR1 is KGHSH and CDR2 is LQKENI in the germline V gene. The CDR3: CASSPQDREGSQPQHF. The CDR3, as DNA: TGTGCCAGCTCACCTCAGGACAGGGAAGGTAGTCAGCCCCAGCATTTT. The whole variable domain, remainder taken from reference TRBV18 and TRBJ1-5, is NAGVMQNPRHLVRRRGQEARLRCSPMKGHSHVYWYRQLPEEGLKFMVYLQKENIIDESGMPKERFSAEFPKEGPSILRIQQVVRGDSAAYFCASSPQDREGSQPQHFGDGTRLSIL.

The J gene is TRBJ2-2, the V gene TRBV27; 10 bases agree with TRBD2. Germline CDR1 reads MNHEY; CDR2 reads SMNVEV (reference sequence). The CDR3 spans 17 residues. After removal of 5 bases from V and 3 bases from J, the junction contained 9 bases not matched to a gene. The CDR3 DNA reads as TGTGCCAGCAGTGCCCGGGGAGCGGGAGGGGACACCGGGGAGCTGTTTTTT. Protein product: CASSARGAGGDTGELFF.

The V gene is TRBV4-2, the J gene TRBJ2-7, with D possibly matching TRBD1 (6 bases). Per the germline V gene, CDR1 is LGHNA and CDR2 is YNFKEQ. The CDR3 has 14 amino acids. V lost 4 bases and J 6 bases, leaving 16 bases between the germline ends. In DNA, the CDR3 is TGTGCCAGCAGCCTCAACAAGGGGGTCAGCGAGCAGTACTTC. This sequence encodes CASSLNKGVSEQYF.

The chain has TRBV9 and TRBJ2-3, with D perhaps matching TRBD2 (7 bases). The germline V gene has CDR1 SGDLS and CDR2 YYNGEE. The CDR3 totals 16 residues. V was clipped by 0 bases and J by 4 bases, with 15 bases between them. CDR3 amino acids: CASSVAGGGRADTQYF. The CDR3, as DNA: TGTGCCAGCAGCGTAGCAGGAGGGGGGAGGGCAGATACGCAGTATTTT.

V and J are TRBV4-1 and TRBJ1-2; D unresolved. This CDR3 comprises 12 residues. Germline V CDR1 and CDR2: MGHRA, YSYEKL. Between the trimmed V and J ends, which lost 3 bases and 7 bases, there was a span of 9 bases. Written as DNA, the CDR3 is TGCGCCAGCAGCCACAAAGCTTCTGGCTACACCTTC. Translated: CASSHKASGYTF.

There are a few counts of this clone. The J gene is TRBJ2-7, the V gene TRBV27; D is undetermined. The CDR3 has 14 residues. From germline, CDR1 is MNHEY and CDR2 SMNVEV (reference sequence). With 10 bases removed from V and 2 bases from J, the gap between germline ends came to 18 bases. The CDR3 sequence is CATSQHYPAYEQYF. The CDR3 DNA follows: TGTGCCACCTCACAACACTACCCAGCCTACGAGCAGTACTTC.

This chain links TRBV5-5 with TRBJ2-1, with 14 bases aligning to TRBD2. CDR3 length equals 15 residues. Per the germline V gene, CDR1 is SGHKS and CDR2 is YYEKEE (reference sequence). Trimming removed 4 bases from V and 7 bases from J; junction bases left unmatched: 4. The CDR3, as DNA: TGTGCCAGCAGCCCAGGGACTAGCGGGAGAAATGAGCAGTTCTTC. Translated: CASSPGTSGRNEQFF.

The chain uses TRBV6-6 and TRBJ2-7, with D unresolved. Germline CDR1 is MNHNY and CDR2 is SVGAGI (reference sequence). The CDR3 sequence is 14 residues long. V was cut by 2 bases and J by 2 bases, with 10 bases left in between. CDR3 nucleotide sequence: TGTGCCAGCAGTTACATGGCCCCCGCCTACGAGCAGTACTTC. Translation gives CASSYMAPAYEQYF.